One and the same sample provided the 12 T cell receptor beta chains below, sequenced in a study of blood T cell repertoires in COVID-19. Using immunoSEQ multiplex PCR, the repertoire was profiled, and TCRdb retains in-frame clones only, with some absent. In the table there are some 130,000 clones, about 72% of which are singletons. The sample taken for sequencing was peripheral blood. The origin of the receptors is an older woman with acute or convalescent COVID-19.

The CDR3 bases are TGTGCCAGCAGCACCCACCCCTCCGGGACAGAGTACACAGATACGCAGTATTTT. Amino acids: CASSTHPSGTEYTDTQYF. The chain couples TRBV13 to TRBJ2-3; 7 bases fit TRBD1. From germline, CDR1 is PRHDT and CDR2 FYEKMQ (reference sequence). J gave up 2 bases and V 5 bases, and 16 bases lay outside the gene matches. The CDR3 spans 18 residues.

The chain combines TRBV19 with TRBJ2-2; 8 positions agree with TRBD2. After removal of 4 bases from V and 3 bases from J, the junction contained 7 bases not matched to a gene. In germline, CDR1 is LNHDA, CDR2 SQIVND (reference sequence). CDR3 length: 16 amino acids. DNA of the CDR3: TGTGCCAGTAGTACCGGGAGCGGGAGTTACACCGGGGAGCTGTTTTTT. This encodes CASSTGSGSYTGELFF.

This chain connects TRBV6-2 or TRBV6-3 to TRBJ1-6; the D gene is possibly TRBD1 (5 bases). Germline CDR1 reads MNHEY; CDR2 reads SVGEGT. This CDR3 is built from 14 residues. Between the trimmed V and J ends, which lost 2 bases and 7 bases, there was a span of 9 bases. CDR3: CASSYIRQNSPLHF. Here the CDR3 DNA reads TGTGCCAGCAGTTACATCCGACAGAATTCACCCCTCCACTTT.

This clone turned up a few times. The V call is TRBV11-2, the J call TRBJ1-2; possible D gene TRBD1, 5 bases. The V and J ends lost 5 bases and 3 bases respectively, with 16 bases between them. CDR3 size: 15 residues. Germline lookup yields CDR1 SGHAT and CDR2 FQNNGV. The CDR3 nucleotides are TGTGCCAGCAGCCCCAGGCGGGGGTGGGACTATGGCTACACCTTC. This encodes CASSPRRGWDYGYTF.

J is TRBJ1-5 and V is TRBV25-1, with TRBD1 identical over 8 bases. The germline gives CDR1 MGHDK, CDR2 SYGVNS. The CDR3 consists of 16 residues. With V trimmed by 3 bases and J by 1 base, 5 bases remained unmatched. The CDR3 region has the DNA TGTGCCAGCAGTGAGGGAAACAGGGGGAGCAATCAGCCCCAGCATTTT. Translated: CASSEGNRGSNQPQHF.

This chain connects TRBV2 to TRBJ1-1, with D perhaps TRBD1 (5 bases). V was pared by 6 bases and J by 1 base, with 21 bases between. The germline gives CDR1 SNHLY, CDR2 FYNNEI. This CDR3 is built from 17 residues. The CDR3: CASRARVGAHGNTEAFF. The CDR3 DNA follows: TGTGCCAGCAGAGCCAGGGTAGGGGCGCATGGGAACACTGAAGCTTTCTTT.

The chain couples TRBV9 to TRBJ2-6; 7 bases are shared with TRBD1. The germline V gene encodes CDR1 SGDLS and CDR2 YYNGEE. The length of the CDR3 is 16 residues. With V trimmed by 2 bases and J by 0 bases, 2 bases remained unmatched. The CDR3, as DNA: TGTGCCAGCAGCGTGGGGACAGTCTCTGGGGCCAACGTCCTGACTTTC. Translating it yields CASSVGTVSGANVLTF. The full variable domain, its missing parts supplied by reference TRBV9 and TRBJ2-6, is DSGVTQTPKHLITATGQRVTLRCSPRSGDLSVYWYQQSLDQGLQFLIQYYNGEERAKGNILERFSAQQFPDLHSELNLSSLELGDSALYFCASSVGTVSGANVLTFGAGSRLTVL.

CDR3 bases: TGTGCCAGCAGGGAAATAGGGGTAGGTGAAGCTTTCTTT. It is translated as CASREIGVGEAFF. The chain is built from TRBV12-3 or TRBV12-4 and TRBJ1-1, with D perhaps matching TRBD1 (5 bases). Trimming shortened V by 6 bases and J by 7 bases, and 15 bases separated the two germline ends. The CDR3 totals 13 residues.

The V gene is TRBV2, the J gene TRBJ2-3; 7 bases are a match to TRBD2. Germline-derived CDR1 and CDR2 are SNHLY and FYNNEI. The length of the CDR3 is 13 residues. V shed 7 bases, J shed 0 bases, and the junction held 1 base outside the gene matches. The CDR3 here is CASTGGSTDTQYF. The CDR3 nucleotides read TGTGCCAGCACGGGGGGAAGCACAGATACGCAGTATTTT.

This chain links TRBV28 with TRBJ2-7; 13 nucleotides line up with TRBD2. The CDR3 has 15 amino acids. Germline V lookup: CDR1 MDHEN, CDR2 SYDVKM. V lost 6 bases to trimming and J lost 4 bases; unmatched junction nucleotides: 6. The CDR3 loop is CASRGTSGVIYEQYF. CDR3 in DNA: TGTGCCAGCAGAGGGACTAGCGGGGTAATTTACGAGCAGTACTTC.

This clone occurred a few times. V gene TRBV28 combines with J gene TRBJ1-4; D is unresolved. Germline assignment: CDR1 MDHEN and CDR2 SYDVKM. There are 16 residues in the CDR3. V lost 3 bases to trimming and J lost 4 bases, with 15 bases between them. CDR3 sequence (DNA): TGTGCCAGCAGTTTGTTCAGGTTGAGGGTTAATGAAAAACTGTTTTTT. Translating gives CASSLFRLRVNEKLFF.

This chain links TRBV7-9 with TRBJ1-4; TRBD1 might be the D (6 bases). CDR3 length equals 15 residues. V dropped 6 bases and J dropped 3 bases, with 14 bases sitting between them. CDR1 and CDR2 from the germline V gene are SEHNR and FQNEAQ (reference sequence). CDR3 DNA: TGTGCCAGCAGTCTCGGACAGCCAGCTAATGAAAAACTGTTTTTT. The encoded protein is CASSLGQPANEKLFF.